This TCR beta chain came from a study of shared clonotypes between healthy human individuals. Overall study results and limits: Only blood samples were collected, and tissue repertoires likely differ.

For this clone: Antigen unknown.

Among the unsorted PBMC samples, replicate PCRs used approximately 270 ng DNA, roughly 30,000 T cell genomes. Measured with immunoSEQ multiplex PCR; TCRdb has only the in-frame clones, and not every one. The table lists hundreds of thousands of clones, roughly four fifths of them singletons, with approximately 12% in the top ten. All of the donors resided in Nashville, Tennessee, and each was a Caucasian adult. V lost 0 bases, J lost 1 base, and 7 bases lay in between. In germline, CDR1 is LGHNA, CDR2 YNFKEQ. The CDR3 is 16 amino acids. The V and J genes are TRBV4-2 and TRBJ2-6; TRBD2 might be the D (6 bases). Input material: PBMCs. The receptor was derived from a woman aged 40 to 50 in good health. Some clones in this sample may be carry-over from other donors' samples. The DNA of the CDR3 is TGTGCCAGCAGCCAAGAGGAGGGGTCTGGGGCCAACGTCCTGACTTTC. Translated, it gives CASSQEEGSGANVLTF.